This T cell receptor (beta chain) was captured by sequencing in a study of cytomegalovirus exposure and HLA in healthy donors. Study-wide background: Unique TCRs numbering some 77 million, obtained from HLA-typed donors, made up an early data release. Study findings and constraints: Presence/absence analyses took donor sequencing depth as roughly uniform. Follow-up analysis found HLA locus-dependent TCR association rates, highest for DRB1 and lowest for HLA-C.

Concerning this clone itself: Its matching antigen is unknown.

The PCR made use of 60 Vbeta and 13 Jbeta primers. The data were produced by immunoSEQ multiplex PCR, yet TCRdb's version contains in-frame clones alone and is incomplete. The sample contains some 190,000 clones, more than 60% of which appear only once. The CDR3 is made up of 14 amino acids. Germline loops: CDR1 GTSNPN, CDR2 SVGIG (reference sequence). Trimming shortened V by 2 bases and J by 5 bases, and 16 bases separated the two germline ends. Sequenced: PBMCs. The chain combines TRBV30 with TRBJ2-7; possibly TRBD1 for D (5 bases). This clonotype originated in a man aged 18-30 years in good health and CMV-seronegative. The CDR3: CAWSHLGRVDEQYF. CDR3 nucleotides: TGTGCCTGGAGTCACCTGGGCAGGGTCGACGAGCAGTACTTC.